This TCR beta chain is drawn from a study of T-cell reconstitution after alpha-beta-depleted transplantation in children. Findings and caveats of the study: T-cell counts and diversity were attributed mostly to newly produced T cells one year after transplant.

This clonotype turned up a few times. Its antigen is currently unknown. Unique molecular identifiers were incorporated into the prepared TCRbeta library. In TCRdb, the PCR reads were re-called with MiXCR into one record per CDR3 protein. The table includes some 440,000 distinct CDR3 sequences, 15% to 20% detected once. The CDR3 consists of 14 residues. Trimming removed 6 bases from V and 5 bases from J, with 13 bases in between. The germline V gene encodes CDR1 SEHNR and CDR2 FQNEAQ (reference sequence). This chain uses TRBV7-9 with TRBJ1-4; D ambiguous. The specimen was PBMCs, mostly from graft donor cells, collected 360 days after TCRalphabeta/CD19-depleted stem cell transplant. This TCR derives from a boy younger than two who had a stem cell transplant for Wiskott-Aldrich syndrome, so the T cells may come from the graft donor. The CDR3 reads CASSSARGNEKLFF. CDR3 nucleotide sequence: TGTGCCAGCAGTTCAGCCCGAGGGAATGAAAAACTGTTTTTT.